The 28 T cell receptor beta chains listed next were all sequenced from one sample in a study of a mutant IDH1 vaccine in newly diagnosed glioma. The data were produced by immunoSEQ multiplex PCR, yet TCRdb's version contains in-frame clones alone and is incomplete. Of over 35,000 clones listed, roughly 92% are singletons. This sample's time point: week 5, during vaccination. Vaccination comprised doses that each held 300 ug of mutant IDH1 20-mer peptide, plus topical imiquimod. Antigens for these TCRs are unknown. Sequences were derived from PBMCs, sampled from a glioma patient whose treatment included an IDH1 peptide vaccine. Every receptor here comes from a man aged 50 or older with glioma.

The rearrangement uses TRBV4-3 and TRBJ1-2, with D possibly matching TRBD1 (5 bases). Germline V gene lookup returns CDR1 LGHNA and CDR2 YSLEER. Trimming cost V 2 bases and J 2 bases, with 12 bases left between them. The CDR3 consists of 15 residues. In DNA form, the CDR3 reads TGCGCCAGCAGCCAAACGGGACGGCGAAACTATGGCTACACCTTC. This encodes CASSQTGRRNYGYTF.

The rearrangement uses TRBV6-5 and TRBJ2-2; D is uncertain. The CDR3 sequence is 13 residues long. V was shortened by 6 bases and J by 7 bases, with 12 bases between the two germline ends. Germline assignment: CDR1 MNHEY and CDR2 SVGAGI. CDR3 sequence reads: CASSPRSIGELFF. The CDR3 DNA reads as TGTGCCAGCAGCCCCAGGAGCATCGGGGAGCTGTTTTTT.

V is TRBV18 and J is TRBJ1-1, with 7 bases aligning to TRBD1. Per germline, CDR1 KGHSH and CDR2 LQKENI. CDR3 length equals 14 residues. With 1 base clipped from V and 5 bases from J, the junction kept 4 bases outside the gene matches. CDR3 protein: CASSPQGAYTEAFF. The CDR3 nucleotides are TGTGCCAGCTCACCACAGGGGGCTTATACTGAAGCTTTCTTT.

This chain links TRBV19 with TRBJ2-7; TRBD2 is a possible D gene (6 bases). V gave up 3 bases and J gave up 5 bases, with 8 bases separating them. The CDR3 runs to 12 residues. Looked up from germline, CDR1 is LNHDA and CDR2 is SQIVND (reference sequence). CDR3 region: CASSIRGNEQYF. The DNA for the CDR3 is TGTGCCAGTAGTATTCGGGGGAACGAGCAGTACTTC.

V is TRBV4-1 and J is TRBJ2-7, with a tentative D call TRBD1 (6 bases). Trimming took off 4 bases at V and 6 bases at J, with 19 bases between the two ends. Germline CDR1 is MGHRA and CDR2 is YSYEKL. This CDR3 contains 15 residues. In DNA form, the CDR3 reads TGCGCCAGCAGCCGATCACTAGACAGGCGGGTCGAGCAGTACTTC. The encoded protein is CASSRSLDRRVEQYF.

V is TRBV10-3 and J is TRBJ1-2; TRBD1 is a possible D gene (5 bases). Per the germline V gene, CDR1 is ENHRY and CDR2 is SYGVKD. This CDR3 spans 13 amino acids. V lost 1 base to trimming and J lost 6 bases, with 9 bases between them. The CDR3 bases are TGTGCCATCAGTGAGTTGGGACGCGATGGCTACACCTTC. It yields the protein CAISELGRDGYTF.

The chain is built from TRBV27 and TRBJ2-1; D tentatively fits TRBD1 or TRBD2 (5 bases each). The CDR3 sequence is 14 residues long. V lost 5 bases to trimming and J lost 2 bases, with 10 bases between them. Germline values: CDR1 MNHEY, CDR2 SMNVEV (reference sequence). The CDR3 region is CASSPGPPYNEQFF. The CDR3 bases are TGTGCCAGCAGTCCGGGACCTCCCTACAATGAGCAGTTCTTC.

The rearrangement links TRBV4-1 to TRBJ2-2; the D gene is possibly TRBD2 (6 bases). From germline, CDR1 is MGHRA and CDR2 YSYEKL. With 0 bases removed from V and 6 bases from J, the gap between germline ends came to 11 bases. The CDR3 runs to 15 residues. CDR3 amino acids: CASSQDLRGSGELFF. The CDR3 DNA follows: TGCGCCAGCAGCCAAGATTTACGGGGGTCCGGGGAGCTGTTTTTT.

The chain joins TRBV21-1 to TRBJ2-7; the table gives TRBD1 as D, unverified against the DNA. TRBV21-1 is a pseudogene. The CDR3 sequence is 15 residues long. The CDR3 region is CASSPPDRGAYEQYF. In DNA, the CDR3 is TGTGCCAGCAGCCCCCCGGACAGAGGGGCCTACGAGCAGTACTTC.

This sequence joins TRBV28 and TRBJ1-1, with D perhaps TRBD1 (5 bases). CDR3 length: 13 residues. Trimming pared 7 bases from V and 6 bases from J, leaving 15 bases between. Germline V gene data show CDR1 as MDHEN and CDR2 as SYDVKM. The CDR3 is CASNEGFTAEAFF. The CDR3 coding sequence is TGTGCCAGCAATGAGGGGTTTACCGCTGAAGCTTTCTTT.

The J gene is TRBJ2-7, the V gene TRBV6-5; D is unclear. The V end was cut by 8 bases, the J end by 5 bases, with 19 bases between. The CDR3 is 14 residues long. Germline values: CDR1 MNHEY, CDR2 SVGAGI. The DNA for the CDR3 is TGTGCCAGCGCCTTAAGCCTGGGCCCCCACGAGCAGTACTTC. Residues: CASALSLGPHEQYF.

The chain recombines TRBV19 with TRBJ2-5; maybe TRBD1 (6 bases). Germline-derived CDR1 and CDR2 are LNHDA and SQIVND (reference sequence). This CDR3 is built from 15 residues. V was shortened by 5 bases and J by 1 base, with 14 bases between the two germline ends. The CDR3 loop reads CASSWTRGLQETQYF. Here the CDR3 DNA reads TGTGCCAGTAGTTGGACCAGGGGCCTCCAAGAGACCCAGTACTTC.

This rearrangement joins TRBV6-1 to TRBJ2-7; D possibly matches TRBD1 or TRBD2 (5 bases each). In germline, CDR1 is MNHNS, CDR2 SASEGT. V was clipped by 2 bases and J by 6 bases, with 14 bases between them. The CDR3 consists of 14 residues. CDR3 nucleotide sequence: TGTGCCAGCAGTGAACGAGGGGCATTGGGCGAGCAGTACTTC. It yields the protein CASSERGALGEQYF.

V usage is TRBV7-9 and J usage is TRBJ1-1; D unresolved. This CDR3 comprises 13 residues. Germline CDR1 is SEHNR and CDR2 is FQNEAQ (reference sequence). V dropped 3 bases and J dropped 0 bases, with 5 bases sitting between them. The CDR3 coding sequence is TGTGCCAGCAGCTTTGGCCTGAACACTGAAGCTTTCTTT. Translation: CASSFGLNTEAFF.

The CDR3 nucleotides read TGTGCCAGCAGTGGCTTCGTAACAGGATCCTACGAGCAGTACTTC. This gives the protein CASSGFVTGSYEQYF. The chain joins TRBV2 to TRBJ2-7; TRBD1 might be the D (5 bases). Per germline, CDR1 SNHLY and CDR2 FYNNEI. This CDR3 is 15 amino acids long. Trimming removed 4 bases from V and 1 base from J, with 14 bases in between.

In its sample, this clone was seen a few times. The gene calls are TRBV2 and TRBJ1-1, with TRBD1 matching 8 bases. V dropped 6 bases and J dropped 5; count of bases not matched to a gene: 11. Germline V gives CDR1 SNHLY, CDR2 FYNNEI. CDR3 length: 15 residues. Here the CDR3 reads CASSPWTGRMTEAFF. CDR3 DNA sequence: TGTGCCAGCAGCCCGTGGACAGGGAGAATGACTGAAGCTTTCTTT.

The chain combines TRBV30 with TRBJ1-3; D gene ambiguous. The CDR3 is 15 residues long. Trimming removed 2 bases at V and 0 bases at J, with 11 bases between. Germline V gives CDR1 GTSNPN, CDR2 SVGIG (reference sequence). CDR3 nucleotides: TGTGCCTGGAGTCCTCCCTGGAGCTCTGGAAACACCATATATTTT. Its translation: CAWSPPWSSGNTIYF.

The chain employs TRBV15 and TRBJ2-1, with D unresolved. Germline values: CDR1 LNHNV, CDR2 YYDKDF (reference sequence). V lost 8 bases and J lost 0, with 14 bases in between. This CDR3 has 15 residues. The CDR3 nucleotides are TGTGCCACCGGCCTTCGCATTAACTCCTACAATGAGCAGTTCTTC. Protein product: CATGLRINSYNEQFF. Filled out from reference TRBV15 and TRBJ2-1, the complete variable domain reads DAMVIQNPRYQVTQFGKPVTLSCSQTLNHNVMYWYQQKSSQAPKLLFHYYDKDFNNEADTPDNFQSRRPNTSFCFLDIRSPGLGDTAMYLCATGLRINSYNEQFFGPGTRLTVL.

This rearrangement joins TRBV2 to TRBJ2-3; 10 nucleotides agree with TRBD2. This CDR3 comprises 15 residues. Unmatched junction bases numbered 5, after V lost 6 bases and J lost 2 bases. Germline assignment: CDR1 SNHLY and CDR2 FYNNEI. The CDR3 region has the DNA TGTGCCAGCAGGAAAACTAGCGGGATCACAGATACGCAGTATTTT. Amino acids: CASRKTSGITDTQYF.

This clone occurred once. The CDR3 sequence: CASSALGPPSYEQYF. The CDR3 nucleotides are TGTGCCAGCAGTGCCCTCGGGCCCCCCTCCTACGAGCAGTACTTC. This rearrangement joins TRBV7-9 to TRBJ2-7, with unresolved D. The V end lost 6 bases, the J end lost 0 bases, and 15 bases lay between the germline ends. This CDR3 has 15 amino acids. Germline CDR1 reads SEHNR; CDR2 reads FQNEAQ (reference sequence). Combining the CDR3 with reference TRBV7-9 and TRBJ2-7 gives the whole variable domain DTGVSQNPRHKITKRGQNVTFRCDPISEHNRLYWYRQTLGQGPEFLTYFQNEAQLEKSRLLSDRFSAERPKGSFSTLEIQRTEQGDSAMYLCASSALGPPSYEQYFGPGTRLTVT.

This chain links TRBV27 with TRBJ2-6; tentative D call: TRBD2 (6 bases). Germline-derived CDR1 and CDR2 are MNHEY and SMNVEV (reference sequence). V was cut by 6 bases and J by 1 base, with 16 bases left in between. There are 17 residues in the CDR3. The CDR3 region has the DNA TGTGCCAGCAGCTCCGGGGAGGTGGGATCTGGGGCCAACGTCCTGACTTTC. Protein product: CASSSGEVGSGANVLTF. Drawing the rest from reference TRBV27 and TRBJ2-6, the complete variable domain is EAQVTQNPRYLITVTGKKLTVTCSQNMNHEYMSWYRQDPGLGLRQIYYSMNVEVTDKGDVPEGYKVSRKEKRNFPLILESPSPNQTSLYFCASSSGEVGSGANVLTFGAGSRLTVL.

About this clone itself: The same CDR3 is also encoded by other DNA sequences in this sample. CDR3 sequence reads: CASSQDRNSGNTIYF. CDR3 nucleotides: TGCGCCAGCAGCCAAGACAGAAACTCTGGAAACACCATATATTTT. The V gene is TRBV4-1, the J gene TRBJ1-3; D gene unclear. V was cut by 0 bases and J by 0 bases, with 6 bases left in between. CDR3 length: 15 residues. Per the germline V gene, CDR1 is MGHRA and CDR2 is YSYEKL.

The chain is built from TRBV5-1 and TRBJ2-3; either TRBD1 or TRBD2 may fit D (5 bases each). The CDR3 spans 15 residues. V lost 3 bases and J lost 2, with 13 bases in between. Germline CDR1 and CDR2: SGHRS and YFSETQ. CDR3 nucleotides: TGCGCCAGCAGCTCGCCGGGACGGAACACAGATACGCAGTATTTT. Encoded protein: CASSSPGRNTDTQYF.

This rearrangement joins TRBV5-6 to TRBJ2-5, with TRBD1 matching 9 bases. Germline-derived CDR1 and CDR2 are SGHDT and YYEEEE. The length of the CDR3 is 14 residues. V dropped 4 bases and J dropped 3; count of bases not matched to a gene: 4. CDR3 region: CASSLWDREETQYF. In nucleotides, the CDR3 is TGTGCCAGCAGCCTTTGGGACAGGGAAGAGACCCAGTACTTC.

The genes are TRBV7-8 and TRBJ1-5; TRBD1 matches 8 bases. The germline V gene has CDR1 SGHVS and CDR2 FQNEAQ. V lost 5 bases and J lost 2; bases outside the gene matches: 11. The CDR3 is 17 amino acids. The CDR3, as DNA: TGTGCCAGCAGCCCAGACTACGACAGGGGCGGCAATCAGCCCCAGCATTTT. It yields the protein CASSPDYDRGGNQPQHF. The variable domain in full, completed from reference TRBV7-8 and TRBJ1-5, reads GAGVSQSPRYKVAKRGQDVALRCDPISGHVSLFWYQQALGQGPEFLTYFQNEAQLDKSGLPSDRFFAERPEGSVSTLKIQRTQQEDSAVYLCASSPDYDRGGNQPQHFGDGTRLSIL.

The V call is TRBV5-6, the J call TRBJ1-5; 11 bases map to TRBD1. The CDR3 is 16 residues long. Germline CDR1 is SGHDT and CDR2 is YYEEEE. V was pared by 6 bases and J by 4 bases, with 9 bases of the junction left unmatched. CDR3 sequence (DNA): TGTGCCAGCACCAAGCGTGGGGACAGGGGGAATCAGCCCCAGCATTTT. Translation: CASTKRGDRGNQPQHF.

This rearrangement joins TRBV19 to TRBJ1-1, with a tentative D call TRBD1 (5 bases). Germline-derived CDR1 and CDR2 are LNHDA and SQIVND (reference sequence). The CDR3 length is 13 residues. Deletions cut 10 bases from V and 1 base from J, with 13 bases between. CDR3 DNA: TGTGCCATTGGGACGGGACCGAACACTGAAGCTTTCTTT. It yields the protein CAIGTGPNTEAFF.

The V and J genes are TRBV6-6 and TRBJ1-5, with a tentative D call TRBD1 (5 bases). The CDR3 consists of 15 residues. The ends were cut back, 1 base at V and 1 base at J, with 8 bases in the middle. Germline CDR1 and CDR2: MNHNY and SVGAGI (reference sequence). CDR3 nucleotide sequence: TGTGCCAGCAGTTACTATTCAGGGAGCAATCAGCCCCAGCATTTT. It specifies CASSYYSGSNQPQHF.